Listed here is a single T cell receptor beta chain. Patients of the Seattle cohort, enrolled during active infection, were followed longitudinally. This specimen belongs to a study of blood T cell repertoires in COVID-19. Across the whole study: Samples taken during acute and convalescent COVID-19 were collected in the United States, Italy and Spain. Nucleic acid was either cDNA or gDNA, and it came from T cells, B-cell-depleted T cells, or PBMCs.

Authors' analysis steps: Using reference gene primer amplification, nucleated cell counts were estimated. Here immunoSEQ multiplex PCR was the method, and the copy in TCRdb shows in-frame clones only, minus some. D and trimming were read from the DNA, whereas the V and J calls and clone size are those reported in that table. The sample yields fewer than 200,000 clones, around four fifths seen once. V lost 7 bases to trimming and J lost 1 base; unmatched junction nucleotides: 12. This CDR3 spans 15 amino acids. Germline-derived CDR1 and CDR2 are SQVTM and ANQGSEA. This TCR came from a woman aged 80 or over with COVID-19, enrolled during active disease. V and J are TRBV29-1 and TRBJ1-2, with 7 positions matching TRBD1. The specimen was peripheral blood. This CDR3 reads CSAGYGDRINYGYTF. The DNA for the CDR3 is TGCAGCGCTGGGTATGGGGACAGAATTAACTATGGCTACACCTTC.